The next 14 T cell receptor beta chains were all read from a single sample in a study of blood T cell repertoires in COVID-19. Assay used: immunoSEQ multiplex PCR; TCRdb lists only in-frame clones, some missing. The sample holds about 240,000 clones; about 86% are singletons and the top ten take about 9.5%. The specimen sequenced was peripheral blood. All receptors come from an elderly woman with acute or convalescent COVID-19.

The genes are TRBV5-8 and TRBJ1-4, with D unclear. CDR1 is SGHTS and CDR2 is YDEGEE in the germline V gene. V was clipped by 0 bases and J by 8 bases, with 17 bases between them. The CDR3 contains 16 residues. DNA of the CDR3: TGTGCCAGCAGCTTGGACGGGGAGAGGTTCGGAGAAAAACTGTTTTTT. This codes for CASSLDGERFGEKLFF.

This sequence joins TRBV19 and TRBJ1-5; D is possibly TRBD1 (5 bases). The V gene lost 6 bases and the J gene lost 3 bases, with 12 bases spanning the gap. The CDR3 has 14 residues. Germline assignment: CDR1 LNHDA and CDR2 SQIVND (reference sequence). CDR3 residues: CASRHLGANQPQHF. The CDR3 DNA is TGTGCCAGTAGACACCTAGGGGCCAATCAGCCCCAGCATTTT. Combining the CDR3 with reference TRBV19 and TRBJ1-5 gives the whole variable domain DGGITQSPKYLFRKEGQNVTLSCEQNLNHDAMYWYRQDPGQGLRLIYYSQIVNDFQKGDIAEGYSVSREKKESFPLTVTSAQKNPTAFYLCASRHLGANQPQHFGDGTRLSIL.

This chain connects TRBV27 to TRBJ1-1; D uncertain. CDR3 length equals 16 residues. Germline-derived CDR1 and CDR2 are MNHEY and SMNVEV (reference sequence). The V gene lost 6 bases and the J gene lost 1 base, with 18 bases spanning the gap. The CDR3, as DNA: TGTGCCAGCAGCTGGACTGACTTGACCAGGAACACTGAAGCTTTCTTT. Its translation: CASSWTDLTRNTEAFF.

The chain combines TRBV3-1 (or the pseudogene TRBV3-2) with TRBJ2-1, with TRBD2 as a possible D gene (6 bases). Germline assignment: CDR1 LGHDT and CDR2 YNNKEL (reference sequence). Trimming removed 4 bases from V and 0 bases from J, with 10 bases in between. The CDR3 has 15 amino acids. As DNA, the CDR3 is TGTGCCAGCAGCCGTAGCGGAAGCTCCTACAATGAGCAGTTCTTC. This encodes CASSRSGSSYNEQFF.

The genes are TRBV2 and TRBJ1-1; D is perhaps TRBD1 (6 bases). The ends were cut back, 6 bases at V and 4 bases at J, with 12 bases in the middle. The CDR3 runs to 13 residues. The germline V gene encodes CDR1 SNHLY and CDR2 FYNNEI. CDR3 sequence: CASSEGVSTEAFF. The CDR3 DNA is TGTGCCAGCAGCGAGGGGGTTAGCACTGAAGCTTTCTTT. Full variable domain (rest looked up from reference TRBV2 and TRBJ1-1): EPEVTQTPSHQVTQMGQEVILRCVPISNHLYFYWYRQILGQKVEFLVSFYNNEISEKSEIFDDQFSVERPDGSNFTLKIRSTKLEDSAMYFCASSEGVSTEAFFGQGTRLTVV.

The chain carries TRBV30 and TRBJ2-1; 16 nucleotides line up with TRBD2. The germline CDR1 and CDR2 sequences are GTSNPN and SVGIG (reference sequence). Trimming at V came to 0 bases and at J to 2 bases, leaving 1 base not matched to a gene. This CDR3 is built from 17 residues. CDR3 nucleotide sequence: TGTGCCTGGAGTGTGGGACTAGCGGGGGGGCCCTACAATGAGCAGTTCTTC. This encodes CAWSVGLAGGPYNEQFF. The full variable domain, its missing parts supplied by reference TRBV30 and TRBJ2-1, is SQTIHQWPATLVQPVGSPLSLECTVEGTSNPNLYWYRQAAGRGLQLLFYSVGIGQISSEVPQNLSASRPQDRQFILSSKKLLLSDSGFYLCAWSVGLAGGPYNEQFFGPGTRLTVL.

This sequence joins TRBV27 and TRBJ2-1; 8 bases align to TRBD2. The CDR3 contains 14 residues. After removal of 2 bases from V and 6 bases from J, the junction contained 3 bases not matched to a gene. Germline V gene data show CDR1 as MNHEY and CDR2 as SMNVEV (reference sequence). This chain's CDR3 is CASSLRGGPNEQFF. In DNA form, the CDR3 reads TGTGCCAGCAGTTTACGGGGGGGGCCCAATGAGCAGTTCTTC.

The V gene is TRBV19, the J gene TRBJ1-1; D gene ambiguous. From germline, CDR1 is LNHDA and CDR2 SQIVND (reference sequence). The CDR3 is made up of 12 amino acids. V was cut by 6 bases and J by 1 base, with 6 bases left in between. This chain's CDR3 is CASRAANTEAFF. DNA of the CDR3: TGTGCCAGTAGAGCGGCGAACACTGAAGCTTTCTTT.

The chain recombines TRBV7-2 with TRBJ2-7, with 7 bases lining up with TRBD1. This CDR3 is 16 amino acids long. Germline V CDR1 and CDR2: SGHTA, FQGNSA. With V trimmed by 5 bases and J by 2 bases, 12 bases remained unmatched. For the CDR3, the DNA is TGTGCCAGCAGCGATAGGGGGCAGGCGCACCCCTACGAGCAGTACTTC. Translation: CASSDRGQAHPYEQYF.

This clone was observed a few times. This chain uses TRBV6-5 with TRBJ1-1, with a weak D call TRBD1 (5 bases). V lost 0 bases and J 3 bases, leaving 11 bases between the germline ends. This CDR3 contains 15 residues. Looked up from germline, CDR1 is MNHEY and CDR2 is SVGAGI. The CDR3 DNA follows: TGTGCCAGCAGTTACTCGACTCAGGGCGACACTGAAGCTTTCTTT. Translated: CASSYSTQGDTEAFF.

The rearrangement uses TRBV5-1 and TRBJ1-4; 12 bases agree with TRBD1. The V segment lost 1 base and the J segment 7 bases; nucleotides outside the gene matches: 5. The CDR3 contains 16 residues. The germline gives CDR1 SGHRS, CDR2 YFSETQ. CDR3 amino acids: CASSLLGQGATEKLFF. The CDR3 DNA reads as TGCGCCAGCAGCTTGTTGGGACAGGGGGCAACTGAAAAACTGTTTTTT.

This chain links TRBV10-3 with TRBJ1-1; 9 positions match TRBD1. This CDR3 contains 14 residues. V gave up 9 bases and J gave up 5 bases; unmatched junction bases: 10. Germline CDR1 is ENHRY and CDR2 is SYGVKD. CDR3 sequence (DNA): TGTGCCATAACCCCGGGACAGGGAGCAACTGAAGCTTTCTTT. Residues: CAITPGQGATEAFF.

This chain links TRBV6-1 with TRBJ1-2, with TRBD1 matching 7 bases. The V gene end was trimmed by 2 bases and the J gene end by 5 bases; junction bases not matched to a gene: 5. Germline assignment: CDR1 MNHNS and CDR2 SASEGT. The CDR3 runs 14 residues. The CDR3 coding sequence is TGTGCCAGCAGTGAATTAAGACAGGGATATGGCTACACCTTC. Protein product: CASSELRQGYGYTF.

CDR3 region: CASSLVAGANTGELFF. The CDR3 DNA follows: TGCGCCAGCAGCTTGGTTGCGGGGGCGAACACCGGGGAGCTGTTTTTT. The genes are TRBV5-1 and TRBJ2-2; 7 nucleotides agree with TRBD2. This CDR3 region has 16 residues. V trimming: 0 bases; J trimming: 0 bases; junction bases outside the gene matches: 2. Germline V gene lookup returns CDR1 SGHRS and CDR2 YFSETQ.